This TCR beta chain comes out of a study of blood T cell repertoires in COVID-19. Looking at the study overall: The United States, Italy and Spain were the sources of the acute and convalescent COVID-19 samples. The cDNA or gDNA used as material had been derived from T cells, B-cell-depleted T cells, or PBMCs.

This clone appeared once. Study processing details: Cell counts per sample came from amplifying reference gene primers. Some clones are missing from TCRdb's copy, which holds only in-frame ones; the method was immunoSEQ multiplex PCR. Clone size and V and J calls were adopted from that table, with D and trimming inferred from the DNA. The data hold approximately 77,000 clones, with about 90% observed a single time. CDR1 SGHTA and CDR2 FQGTGA come from the germline V gene. This CDR3 is 16 amino acids long. Germline trimming cut 5 bases from V and 2 bases from J; bases unmatched to any gene: 8. The sequencing sample was made of peripheral blood. The TCR comes from a middle-aged man with active COVID-19. The chain joins TRBV7-3 to TRBJ2-1; TRBD2 aligns across 8 bases. The CDR3 nucleotides are TGTGCCAGCAGCCCTCAACTAGCGGCACCCTACAATGAGCAGTTCTTC. This gives the protein CASSPQLAAPYNEQFF.